This T cell receptor (beta chain) was captured in a study of T cells in Graves' hyperthyroidism and ophthalmopathy (dated by TCRdb to between 2018 and 2020). With regard to the full study: Peripheral blood was sampled at the time of initial diagnosis, prior to any treatment. After blood sampling, hyperthyroidism patients were treated with methimazole at a starting dose of 30 mg daily, and ophthalmopathy patients were treated with high-dose intravenous methylprednisolone. In about 6 Graves' hyperthyroidism patients, the study also compared T-cell repertoires from thyroid tissue with T-cell repertoires from blood. Whether ophthalmopathy could be predicted prospectively was tested in an independent validation cohort made up of under 20 hyperthyroidism patients plus 17 patients who later progressed to ophthalmopathy. TCR V-J signatures able to tell the groups apart were searched for in a discovery cohort of approximately 95 patients, of whom over 40 had Graves' ophthalmopathy and roughly 59 had stable Graves' hyperthyroidism. The 100 discovery patients were randomly divided into training and test sets at a 7:3 ratio. The paper reports TCR Vbeta CDR3 sequencing of 140 or so peripheral blood samples: under 45 ophthalmopathy, fewer than 85 hyperthyroidism and around 17 progressor patients.

Hyperthyroidism patients were newly diagnosed, with disease duration under 2 months, and aged 18 to 65 years. Exclusion was applied to patients with uncontrolled infections, other autoimmune diseases, pregnancy or lactation. Clinical symptoms, serum thyroxine and TRAb, thyroid ultrasound, and orbital computed tomography formed the basis for the diagnoses. Blood from progressor patients was collected at the time of first diagnosis with hyperthyroidism, before any ophthalmopathy symptoms had appeared. PBMCs were isolated from approximately 10 ml of fresh peripheral blood by Ficoll-Paque density gradient centrifugation. Progressor patients were first diagnosed with Graves' hyperthyroidism and then developed ophthalmopathy during follow-up. Trizol reagent was used to extract total RNA, and RNA quality was then checked on an Agilent 2100 Bioanalyzer. The table lists this clonotype with a few counts. There is no known antigen for this receptor. Base qualities were left out, and no much larger clone turns up one base away.

Here V drops 4 bases and J drops 4 bases, and the junction holds 7 bases not matched to any gene. From its cysteine to its phenylalanine, the CDR3 spans 14 amino acids. Here the CDR3 DNA is all that survives: 42 bases in frame from base 1. CDR1 DFQATT and CDR2 SNEGSKA were looked up in the germline V gene (reference sequence). Amplification of TCR beta CDR3 regions was carried out from RNA transcripts. The TCR CDR3 was subjected to a first round of RT-PCR using the HTBI primer set and the Qiagen OneStep RT-PCR kit. The libraries were constructed in a second round of multiplex PCR and then size-selected and purified. Sequencing of the libraries was done on an Illumina HiSeq2000 using paired-end 100 bp reads. The paper's processing steps were these. Raw data were processed with SOAPnuke, discarding reads with adapters, uncalled bases, mean Phred below 15, or no exact constant-primer or identifier match. High-quality paired reads were merged using COPE v1.2.5, and each unique nucleotide sequence was defined as a clonotype. MiTCR v1.1 was used to align clonotypes to the IMGT TRBV, TRBD and TRBJ reference segments. The analysis was restricted to V-J combinations with a frequency above 0.0001, which together covered 98% to 99.2% of the repertoires. The TCS score was defined as the ratio of F50 (clonal expansion) to E x V (chaos), calculated using BLOSUM62-based TCRdist between CDR3 peptides within each V-J. Welch's t-statistics and random forest reduced some 510 V-J features to some 14, which were used in a naive Bayes classifier (R e1071). The public sequencing data were trimmed at Q25 with fastp and processed into clonotypes with MiXCR by TCRdb, which kept only in-frame beta chains. Every distinct CDR3 protein forms one entry, paired with its most common genes and DNA. Here the V and J calls rest on TCRdb's processing, not on the authors' analysis. Counted in this sample were 550,000 to 650,000 distinct CDR3 sequences; about 15% of them appeared once. The ten biggest clones cover around 5.4% of the sample.

The paper's findings and limits, for the study overall: A model built on a 13 V-J signature distinguished ophthalmopathy from stable hyperthyroidism, reaching 87.88% sensitivity and around 81% specificity in cross-validation and 80%/75% in testing. Sample size was not statistically predetermined, and blinding of investigators to group allocation was not performed. In validation, the model predicted progression to ophthalmopathy a median of about 6.8 months before onset, with 65% to 71% sensitivity and about 75% specificity. Most expanded thyroid clonotypes (frequency above 0.001) were also detected in blood, suggesting blood repertoires may reflect thyroid immune responses.

This sequence originates from a young woman with Graves' hyperthyroidism that later progressed to Graves' ophthalmopathy. Sequencing was performed on blood. The chain is assembled from TRBV20-1 and TRBJ2-1, with 7 middle bases fitting TRBD2. In nucleotides, the sequence is TGCAGTGCTACGAGAGGAGCGGGATACAATGAGCAGTTCTTC. This yields the protein CSATRGAGYNEQFF.